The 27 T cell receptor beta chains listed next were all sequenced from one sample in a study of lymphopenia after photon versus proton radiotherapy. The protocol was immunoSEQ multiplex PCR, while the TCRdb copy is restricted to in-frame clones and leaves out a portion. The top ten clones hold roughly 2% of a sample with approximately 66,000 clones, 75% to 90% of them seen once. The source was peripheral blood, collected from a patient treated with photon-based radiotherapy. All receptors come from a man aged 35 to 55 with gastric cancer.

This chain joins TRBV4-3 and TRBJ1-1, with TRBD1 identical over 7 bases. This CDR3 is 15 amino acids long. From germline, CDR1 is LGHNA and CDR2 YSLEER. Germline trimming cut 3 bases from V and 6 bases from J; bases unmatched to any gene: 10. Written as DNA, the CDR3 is TGCGCCAGCAGCCATCTGACAGGGCGGGGATCTGAAGCTTTCTTT. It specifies CASSHLTGRGSEAFF.

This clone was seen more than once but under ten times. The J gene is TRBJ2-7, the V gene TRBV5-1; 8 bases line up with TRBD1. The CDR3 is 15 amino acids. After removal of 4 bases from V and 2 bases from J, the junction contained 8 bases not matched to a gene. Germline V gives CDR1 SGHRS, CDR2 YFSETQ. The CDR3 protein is CASSPGQVGAYEQYF. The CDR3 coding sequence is TGCGCCAGCAGCCCGGGACAGGTGGGGGCCTACGAGCAGTACTTC.

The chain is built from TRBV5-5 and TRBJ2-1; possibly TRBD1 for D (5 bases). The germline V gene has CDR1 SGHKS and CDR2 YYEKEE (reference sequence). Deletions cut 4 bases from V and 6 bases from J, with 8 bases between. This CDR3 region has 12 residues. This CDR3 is CASSDQGNEQFF. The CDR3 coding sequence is TGTGCCAGCAGCGATCAGGGCAATGAGCAGTTCTTC.

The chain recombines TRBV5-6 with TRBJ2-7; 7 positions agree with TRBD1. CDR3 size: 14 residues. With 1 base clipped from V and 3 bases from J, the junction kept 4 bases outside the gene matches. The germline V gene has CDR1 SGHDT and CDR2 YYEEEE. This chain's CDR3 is CASSLPGQNYEQYF. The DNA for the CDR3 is TGTGCCAGCAGCTTGCCGGGACAGAACTACGAGCAGTACTTC.

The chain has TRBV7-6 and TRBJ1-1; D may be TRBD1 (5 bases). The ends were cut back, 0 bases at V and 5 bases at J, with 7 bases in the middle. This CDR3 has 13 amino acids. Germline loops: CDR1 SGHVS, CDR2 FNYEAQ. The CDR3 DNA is TGTGCCAGCAGCTTAGCCGAGGGGACTGAAGCTTTCTTT. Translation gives CASSLAEGTEAFF.

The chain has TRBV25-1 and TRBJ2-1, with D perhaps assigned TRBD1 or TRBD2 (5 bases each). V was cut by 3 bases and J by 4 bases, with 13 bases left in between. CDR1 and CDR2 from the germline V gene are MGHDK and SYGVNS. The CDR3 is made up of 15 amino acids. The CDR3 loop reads CASSDLTGAYNEQFF. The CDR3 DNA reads TGTGCCAGCAGTGATTTAACCGGGGCTTACAATGAGCAGTTCTTC.

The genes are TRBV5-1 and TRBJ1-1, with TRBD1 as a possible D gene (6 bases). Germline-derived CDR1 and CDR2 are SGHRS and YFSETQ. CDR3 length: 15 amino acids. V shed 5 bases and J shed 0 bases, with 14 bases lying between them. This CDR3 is CASSPGVPMNTEAFF. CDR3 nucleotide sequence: TGCGCCAGCAGTCCAGGGGTGCCAATGAACACTGAAGCTTTCTTT.

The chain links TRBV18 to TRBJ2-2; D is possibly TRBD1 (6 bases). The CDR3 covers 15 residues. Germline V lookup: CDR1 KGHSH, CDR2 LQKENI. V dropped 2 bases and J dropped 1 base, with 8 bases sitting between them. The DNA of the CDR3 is TGTGCCAGCTCACCAGGACAGCAGAACACCGGGGAGCTGTTTTTT. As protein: CASSPGQQNTGELFF.

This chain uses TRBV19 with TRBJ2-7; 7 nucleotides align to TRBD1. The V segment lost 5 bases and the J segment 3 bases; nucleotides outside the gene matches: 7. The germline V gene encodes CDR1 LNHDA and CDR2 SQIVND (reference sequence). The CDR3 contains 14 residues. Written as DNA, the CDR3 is TGTGCCAGTAGTCCCCGGGACAGCAACTACGAGCAGTACTTC. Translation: CASSPRDSNYEQYF.

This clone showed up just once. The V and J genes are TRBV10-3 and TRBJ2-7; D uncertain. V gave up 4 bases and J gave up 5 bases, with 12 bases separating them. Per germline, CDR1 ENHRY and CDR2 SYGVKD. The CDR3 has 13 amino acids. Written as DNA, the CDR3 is TGTGCCATCAGTGGGGGTAGACCCGACGAGCAGTACTTC. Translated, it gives CAISGGRPDEQYF.

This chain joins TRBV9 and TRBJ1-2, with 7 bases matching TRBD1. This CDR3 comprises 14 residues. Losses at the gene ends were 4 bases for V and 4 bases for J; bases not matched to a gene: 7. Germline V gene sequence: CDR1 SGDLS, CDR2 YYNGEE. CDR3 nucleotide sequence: TGTGCCAGCAGCAAAGACAGGGCGAGCTATGGCTACACCTTC. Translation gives CASSKDRASYGYTF. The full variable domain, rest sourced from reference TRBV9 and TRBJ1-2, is DSGVTQTPKHLITATGQRVTLRCSPRSGDLSVYWYQQSLDQGLQFLIQYYNGEERAKGNILERFSAQQFPDLHSELNLSSLELGDSALYFCASSKDRASYGYTFGSGTRLTVV.

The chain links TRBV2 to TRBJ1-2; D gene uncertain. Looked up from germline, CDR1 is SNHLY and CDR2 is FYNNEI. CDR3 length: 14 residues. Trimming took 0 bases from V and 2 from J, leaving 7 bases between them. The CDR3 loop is CASSEANSNYGYTF. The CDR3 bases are TGTGCCAGCAGTGAAGCTAACAGCAACTATGGCTACACCTTC.

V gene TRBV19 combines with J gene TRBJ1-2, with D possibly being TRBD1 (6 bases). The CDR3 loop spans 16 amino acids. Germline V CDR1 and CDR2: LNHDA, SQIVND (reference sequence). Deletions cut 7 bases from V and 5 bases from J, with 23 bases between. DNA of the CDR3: TGTGCCAGTACGGGGGGAAGGGGGGTTGACTTTTATGGCTACACCTTC. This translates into CASTGGRGVDFYGYTF.

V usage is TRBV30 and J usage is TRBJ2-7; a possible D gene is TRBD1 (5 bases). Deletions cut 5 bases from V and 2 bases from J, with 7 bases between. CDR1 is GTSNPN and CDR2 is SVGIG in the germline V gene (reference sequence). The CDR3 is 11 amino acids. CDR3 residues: CAWDRAYEQYF. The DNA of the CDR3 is TGTGCCTGGGACAGAGCCTACGAGCAGTACTTC.

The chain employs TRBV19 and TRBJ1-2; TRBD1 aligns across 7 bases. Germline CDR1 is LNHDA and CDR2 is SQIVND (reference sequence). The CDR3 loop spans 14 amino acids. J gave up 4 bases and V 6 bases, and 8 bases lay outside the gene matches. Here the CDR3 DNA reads TGTGCCAGTAGAACCGCCGGGACAGCCTATGGCTACACCTTC. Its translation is CASRTAGTAYGYTF.

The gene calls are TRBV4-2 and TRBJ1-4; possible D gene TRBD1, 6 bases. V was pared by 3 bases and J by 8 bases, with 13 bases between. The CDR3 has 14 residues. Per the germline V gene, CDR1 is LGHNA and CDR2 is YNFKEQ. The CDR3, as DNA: TGTGCCAGCAGCCATACCAGGGGCATCGAAAAACTGTTTTTT. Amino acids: CASSHTRGIEKLFF.

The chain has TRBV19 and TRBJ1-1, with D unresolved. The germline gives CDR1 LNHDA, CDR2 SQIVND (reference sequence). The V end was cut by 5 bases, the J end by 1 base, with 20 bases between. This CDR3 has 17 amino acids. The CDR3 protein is CASSSQRYGVENTEAFF. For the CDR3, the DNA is TGTGCCAGTAGTTCCCAGCGGTATGGGGTGGAGAACACTGAAGCTTTCTTT.

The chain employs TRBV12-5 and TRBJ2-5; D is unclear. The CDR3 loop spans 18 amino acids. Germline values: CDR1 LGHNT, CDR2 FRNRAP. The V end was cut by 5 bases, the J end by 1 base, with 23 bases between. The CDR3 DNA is TGTGCTAGTGGTGCCCGGGCCAAGCTCCCCTGGGGCCAAGAGACCCAGTACTTC. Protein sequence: CASGARAKLPWGQETQYF.

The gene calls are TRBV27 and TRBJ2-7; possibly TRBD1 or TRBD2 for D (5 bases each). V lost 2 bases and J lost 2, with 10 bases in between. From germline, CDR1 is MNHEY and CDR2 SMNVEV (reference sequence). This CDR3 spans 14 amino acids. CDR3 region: CASSLTGTPYEQYF. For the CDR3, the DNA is TGTGCCAGCAGTTTAACGGGGACGCCCTACGAGCAGTACTTC.

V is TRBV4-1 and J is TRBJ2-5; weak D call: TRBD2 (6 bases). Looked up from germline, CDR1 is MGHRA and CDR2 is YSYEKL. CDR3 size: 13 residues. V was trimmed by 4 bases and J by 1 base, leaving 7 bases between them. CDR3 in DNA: TGCGCCAGCAGCCGCGGGATCCAAGAGACCCAGTACTTC. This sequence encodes CASSRGIQETQYF.

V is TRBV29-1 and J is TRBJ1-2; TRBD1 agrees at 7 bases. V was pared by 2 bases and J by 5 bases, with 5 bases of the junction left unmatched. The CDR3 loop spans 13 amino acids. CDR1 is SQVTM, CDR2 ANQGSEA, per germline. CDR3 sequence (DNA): TGCAGCGTTGAACCAGGGGGGTGGTATGGCTACACCTTC. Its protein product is CSVEPGGWYGYTF. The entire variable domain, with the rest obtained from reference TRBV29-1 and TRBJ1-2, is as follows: SAVISQKPSRDICQRGTSLTIQCQVDSQVTMMFWYRQQPGQSLTLIATANQGSEATYESGFVIDKFPISRPNLTFSTLTVSNMSPEDSSIYLCSVEPGGWYGYTFGSGTRLTVV.

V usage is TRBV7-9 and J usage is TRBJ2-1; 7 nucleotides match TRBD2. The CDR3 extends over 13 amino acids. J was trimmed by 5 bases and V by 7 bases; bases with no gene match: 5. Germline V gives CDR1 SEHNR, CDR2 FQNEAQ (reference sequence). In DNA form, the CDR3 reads TGTGCCAGCAACAGAGCGGGGAACAATGAGCAGTTCTTC. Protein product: CASNRAGNNEQFF.

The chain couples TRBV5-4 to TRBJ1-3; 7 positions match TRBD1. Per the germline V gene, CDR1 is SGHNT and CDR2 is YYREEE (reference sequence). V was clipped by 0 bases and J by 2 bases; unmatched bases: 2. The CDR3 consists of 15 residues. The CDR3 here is CASSLVTGTGNTIYF. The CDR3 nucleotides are TGTGCCAGCAGCTTGGTGACAGGGACTGGAAACACCATATATTTT. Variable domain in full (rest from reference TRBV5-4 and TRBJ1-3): ETGVTQSPTHLIKTRGQQVTLRCSSQSGHNTVSWYQQALGQGPQFIFQYYREEENGRGNFPPRFSGLQFPNYSSELNVNALELDDSALYLCASSLVTGTGNTIYFGEGSWLTVV.

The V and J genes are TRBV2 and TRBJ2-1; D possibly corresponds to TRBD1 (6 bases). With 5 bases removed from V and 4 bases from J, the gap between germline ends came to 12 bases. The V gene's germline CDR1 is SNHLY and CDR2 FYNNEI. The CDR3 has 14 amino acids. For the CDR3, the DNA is TGTGCCAGCAGTCCCGGACAGCTATACAATGAGCAGTTCTTC. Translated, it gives CASSPGQLYNEQFF.

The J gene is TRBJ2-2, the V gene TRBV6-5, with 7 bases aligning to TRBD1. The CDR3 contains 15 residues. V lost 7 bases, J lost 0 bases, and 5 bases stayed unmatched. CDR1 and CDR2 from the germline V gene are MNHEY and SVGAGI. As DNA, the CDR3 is TGTGCCAGCACCTGGCAGGGGGCGAACACCGGGGAGCTGTTTTTT. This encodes CASTWQGANTGELFF.

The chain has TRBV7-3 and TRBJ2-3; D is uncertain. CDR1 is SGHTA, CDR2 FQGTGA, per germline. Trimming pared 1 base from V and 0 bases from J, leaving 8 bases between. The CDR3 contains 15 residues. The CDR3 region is CASSLIGGSTDTQYF. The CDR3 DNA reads TGTGCCAGCAGCTTAATTGGCGGAAGCACAGATACGCAGTATTTT.

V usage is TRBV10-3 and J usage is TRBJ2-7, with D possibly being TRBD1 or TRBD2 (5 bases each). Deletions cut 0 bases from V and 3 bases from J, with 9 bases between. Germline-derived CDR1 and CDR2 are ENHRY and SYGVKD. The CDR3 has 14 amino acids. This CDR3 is CAISESRGFYEQYF. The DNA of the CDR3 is TGTGCCATCAGTGAGTCGAGGGGCTTCTACGAGCAGTACTTC.